Detailed here is one T cell receptor (beta chain). Germline assignment: CDR1 LNHDA and CDR2 SQIVND (reference sequence). Trimming stripped 7 bases from V and 0 bases from J, with 10 bases between. This CDR3 has 15 amino acids. In building TCR beta libraries, iRepertoire HTBI primers were used together with Arm-PCR of CDR3 regions. TCRdb recomputed calls from the multiplex PCR reads with MiXCR, one row per CDR3 protein. Of roughly 500,000 distinct CDR3 sequences listed, around a fifth are singletons. The data are from a study of regulatory T cells in long-lasting Graves disease. The time point was: persistent/refractory GD, antithyroid drugs over 5 years with positive TRAb. Extracted RNA from PBMCs served as the source of the TCR library.

This specimen was peripheral blood mononuclear cells (PBMCs), taken when the disease was refractory, from a patient treated with antithyroid drugs. The sequence was collected from a female donor with Graves disease. V and J are TRBV19 and TRBJ2-6; D perhaps matches TRBD2 (6 bases). CDR3 region: CASNLGLSGANVLTF. In nucleotides, the CDR3 is TGTGCCAGTAACCTGGGACTCTCTGGGGCCAACGTCCTGACTTTC.